The rows below give T cell receptor beta chains drawn from one sample of a study of cytomegalovirus exposure and HLA in healthy donors. Repertoires were generated with immunoSEQ multiplex PCR, while TCRdb's copy carries only in-frame clones and drops some. The table has approximately 130,000 clones, roughly 79% seen once. Source material: PBMCs. The receptor source for this set is a man aged 25-40 years in good health and CMV-seronegative. Both conserved end residues are trimmed from each CDR3. Fields, in order: V gene, J gene, CDR3 protein.

V gene: TRBV29-1; J gene: TRBJ2-5; CDR3 protein: STRDETQY
V gene: TRBV9; J gene: TRBJ1-1; CDR3 protein: ASSSITGVRTEAF
V gene: TRBV15; J gene: TRBJ1-1; CDR3 protein: ATSVQGATEAF
V gene: TRBV2; J gene: TRBJ2-3; CDR3 protein: ASTLTGTVGDTQY
V gene: TRBV6-5; J gene: TRBJ2-5; CDR3 protein: ASSYSIGQGGKTQY
V gene: TRBV28; J gene: TRBJ2-2; CDR3 protein: AGPTENTGELF
V gene: TRBV4-2; J gene: TRBJ2-7; CDR3 protein: ASSQDSGREPY
V gene: TRBV27; J gene: TRBJ2-3; CDR3 protein: ASSPQPPSHGTQY
V gene: TRBV2; J gene: TRBJ2-7; CDR3 protein: AAGRGYEQY
V gene: TRBV5-1; J gene: TRBJ1-1; CDR3 protein: ASSLFGNNPNTEAF
V gene: TRBV30; J gene: TRBJ2-7; CDR3 protein: AWSQPGLELKQY
V gene: TRBV11-3; J gene: TRBJ1-3; CDR3 protein: ASSYSGQGGGTIY
V gene: TRBV30; J gene: TRBJ2-5; CDR3 protein: AWSARSNRDQY
V gene: TRBV13; J gene: TRBJ2-7; CDR3 protein: ASSSTPGLALSYEQY
V gene: TRBV5-6; J gene: TRBJ1-1; CDR3 protein: ASSDGQGPPNTEAF
V gene: TRBV7-2; J gene: TRBJ1-4; CDR3 protein: ASRGTGTATNEKLF
V gene: TRBV7-3; J gene: TRBJ2-3; CDR3 protein: ASRSGRGDTDTQY
V gene: TRBV7-2; J gene: TRBJ2-2; CDR3 protein: ASSRGLAATYTGELF
V gene: TRBV5-1; J gene: TRBJ2-5; CDR3 protein: ASSLGTTRETQY
V gene: TRBV11-2; J gene: TRBJ2-5; CDR3 protein: ASSPRQFQETQY
V gene: TRBV19; J gene: TRBJ2-1; CDR3 protein: ASSIRRSDYNEQF
V gene: TRBV5-4; J gene: TRBJ1-1; CDR3 protein: ASSKLQGLMNTEAF
V gene: TRBV5-6; J gene: TRBJ1-2; CDR3 protein: ASRWQGYGYT
V gene: TRBV5-1; J gene: TRBJ1-1; CDR3 protein: ASSLWVTGGRGTEAF
V gene: TRBV12-5; J gene: TRBJ2-7; CDR3 protein: ASASGGHPEQY
V gene: TRBV7-2; J gene: TRBJ1-6; CDR3 protein: ASSRQGSRLSPLH
V gene: TRBV13; J gene: TRBJ2-1; CDR3 protein: ASSQQGLALYNEQF
V gene: TRBV4-1; J gene: TRBJ2-1; CDR3 protein: ASSPGGRGRVQF
V gene: TRBV27; J gene: TRBJ1-5; CDR3 protein: ASNPTGGFNQPQH
V gene: TRBV5-1; J gene: TRBJ2-5; CDR3 protein: ASSWGQGAQETQY